The present TCR beta chain was sequenced within a study of blood T cell repertoires in COVID-19 (dated by TCRdb to about 2020). For the wider study: Collaborator samples came from the United States, Italy and Spain and covered acute and convalescent phases of COVID-19. The material from the prospective study consisted of cDNA or gDNA derived from T cells, B-cell-depleted T cells, or PBMCs. Deeply sampled blood TCRbeta repertoires from subjects exposed to, actively infected with, or recovered from COVID-19 were included in the dataset. The repertoires were made available in a free public database intended to serve as a resource for research on the immune response to SARS-CoV-2. Samples came from the ongoing ImmuneRACE study (first 160 participants) plus 1,254 subjects from 6 global collaborators. Sample metadata almost always included a de-identified subject ID, COVID-19 status, age in years and sex. Where HLA class I and class II types were available, the types were taken from metadata supplied by the sample provider, not from assay-based typing.

To note about this clone: The antigen this receptor binds is unknown. Per-base qualities were not stored, and no clone one base away is much larger.

TCRbeta CDR3 regions were amplified from genomic DNA by means of the immunoSEQ Assay, a bias-controlled multiplex PCR. The study's processing was this. The number of nucleated cells in each sample was estimated from the amplification of reference gene primers within the assay. To quantify the absolute abundance of each unique TCRbeta CDR3 rearrangement, sequence reads were collapsed and filtered. For each sample, productive Simpson clonality was calculated by taking the square root of Simpson's diversity index across productive rearrangements. TCRdb limited this immuneACCESS table to in-frame rearrangements with V and J called. A share of clones is missing; checked studies link under half to unresolved V genes, and the rest is unexplained. From that table come the V and J calls and clone size; the DNA was used to work out D and trimming. The sample table records about 140,000 clones; 70% to 90% of these occur just once. The ten largest clonotypes hold almost 8.5% of the sample.

What the work shows at the level of the full study, not this receptor alone: How much clinical and demographic metadata was included differed by source and by participant, and the metadata was provided uncurated.

Trimming removed 7 bases from V and 9 bases from J; the gene matches leave 8 bases unexplained. The germline V gene provides CDR1 LGHNT and CDR2 FRNRAP. The CDR3 numbers 14 residues from cysteine through phenylalanine. The read is trimmed to its CDR3 DNA, 42 bases read in frame from base 1. The collaborating institutions used their own protocols to collect whole blood in K2EDTA tubes. Collaborator samples were shipped for TCRbeta analysis as frozen whole blood, isolated PBMCs, or DNA extracted from either sample type. The sequenced sample was peripheral blood. This chain joins TRBV12-5 to TRBJ1-6; TRBD1 aligns with 8 central bases. The TCR was taken from a woman aged 55 to 70 with acute or convalescent COVID-19. The sequenced DNA is TGTGCTAGTGCCCCTGGACAGGGCATTTCACCCCTCCACTTT. Translation gives CASAPGQGISPLHF.